The TCR beta chain described here comes from a study of T cells in Graves' hyperthyroidism and ophthalmopathy. Turning to the study itself: Blood from the periphery was taken at initial diagnosis, before any treatment. General study points: Progression to ophthalmopathy was predicted a median of approximately 6.4 months early. Blood shared most expanded thyroid clonotypes above 0.001.

Around 10 ml fresh peripheral blood yielded the PBMCs. Trimming at V came to 5 bases and at J to 9 bases, leaving 10 bases not matched to a gene. The CDR3 totals 15 residues. Per germline, CDR1 SGHTA and CDR2 FQGTGA. Researchers amplified the TCR beta CDR3 regions from RNA transcripts. An initial round of RT-PCR targeting the TCR CDR3 relied on the HTBI primer set. TCRdb analysed the multiplex PCR reads with MiXCR anew, one entry per CDR3 protein. The data hold 500,000 or so distinct CDR3 sequences, with about 15% observed a single time. In this sample, this clonotype turned up many times. Its cognate antigen is unknown.

The sample consisted of blood. This chain uses TRBV7-3 with TRBJ2-2; 9 bases are shared with TRBD1. The source is a woman under 30 with Graves' ophthalmopathy. CDR3 DNA: TGTGCCAGCAGCCCAGGACAGGGGCTTCGGAGGGAGCTGTTTTTT. It is translated as CASSPGQGLRRELFF.